This T cell receptor (beta chain) was recovered during a study of CD8+ T cells in alopecia areata. cDNA serving as the sequencing template came from extracted, reverse transcribed RNA. Sequenced by immunoSEQ multiplex PCR; TCRdb stores in-frame clones only, minus some. Here the sample spans under 250,000 clones, roughly 50% being singletons. CD4+ and CD8+ T cells were sorted from PBMCs stained for CD3, CD4 and CD8. V shed 3 bases and J 2 bases; nucleotides not matched to a gene: 2. This CDR3 comprises 14 residues. Germline V lookup: CDR1 SGHVS, CDR2 FQNEAQ. General study results and limits: For lesional scalp, especially alopecia totalis/universalis, clonality was higher than in normal scalp. The study also sequences resident alphabeta T cells of normal skin in scalp samples. Patients shared TCRs less clearly than mice did, possibly owing to HLA.

Comments on this clone: Antigen unknown.

V and J are TRBV7-8 and TRBJ2-3; 7 positions match TRBD2. This receptor was taken from a human donor in good health. Sequencing was carried out using CD8+ T cells sorted from blood. CDR3 region: CASSFSGATDTQYF. The CDR3 DNA reads TGTGCCAGCAGCTTCAGCGGGGCCACAGATACGCAGTATTTT.